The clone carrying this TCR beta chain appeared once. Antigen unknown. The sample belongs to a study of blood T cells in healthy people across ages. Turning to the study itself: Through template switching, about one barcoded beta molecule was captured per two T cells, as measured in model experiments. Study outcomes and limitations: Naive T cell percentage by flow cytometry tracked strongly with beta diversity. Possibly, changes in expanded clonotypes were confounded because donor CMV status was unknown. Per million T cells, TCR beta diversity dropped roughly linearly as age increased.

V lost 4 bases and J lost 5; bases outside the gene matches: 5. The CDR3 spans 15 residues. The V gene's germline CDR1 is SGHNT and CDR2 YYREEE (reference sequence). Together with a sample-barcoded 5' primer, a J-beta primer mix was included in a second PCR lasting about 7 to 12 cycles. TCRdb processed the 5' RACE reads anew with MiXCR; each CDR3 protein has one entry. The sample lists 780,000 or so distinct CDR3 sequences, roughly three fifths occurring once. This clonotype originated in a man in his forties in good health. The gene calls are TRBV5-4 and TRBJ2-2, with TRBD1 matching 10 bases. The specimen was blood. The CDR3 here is CASSSGTGVTGELFF. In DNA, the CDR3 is TGTGCCAGCAGCAGCGGGACAGGGGTTACCGGGGAGCTGTTTTTT.